The clone carrying this TCR beta chain was recorded at least ten times. Antigen unknown. Germline V gene data show CDR1 as SGHRS and CDR2 as YFSETQ. This CDR3 is built from 14 residues. V shed 4 bases and J shed 5 bases, with 14 bases lying between them. The sample belongs to a study of T-cell memory formation after mild COVID-19. MiXCR, run by TCRdb on the 5' RACE reads, gives a single entry per CDR3 protein. The sample carries around 340,000 distinct CDR3 sequences, 10% to 15% recorded once. Study conclusions and caveats: Clones shrinking between day 15 and 85 showed a balanced CD4/CD8 split, and those that grew later tilted toward CD4+.

Material for sequencing was PBMCs or a T cell subset sorted from them (not recorded which). V and J are TRBV5-1 and TRBJ2-3; D may match TRBD1 or TRBD2 (5 bases each). This clonotype was sampled from a man between 18 and 29 years old who had mild COVID-19 (a few samples of this study predate the infection). Cell type and time point are not known. The CDR3 bases are TGCGCCAGCAGCCACGAGGGGTTGGGAGATACGCAGTATTTT. Its translation is CASSHEGLGDTQYF.